The 12 T cell receptor beta chains below all came from one sample that was sequenced in a study of cytomegalovirus exposure and HLA in healthy donors. The PCR ran on 60 Vbeta and 13 Jbeta primers. Assay used: immunoSEQ multiplex PCR; TCRdb lists only in-frame clones, some missing. The sample includes about 140,000 clones, approximately 80% of them seen just once. What was sequenced was PBMCs. The receptors here all came from a woman aged 50 to 60 in good health and CMV-seronegative.

This chain links TRBV7-2 with TRBJ1-3; D is perhaps TRBD1 (5 bases). The CDR3 is 14 amino acids. Germline CDR1 reads SGHTA; CDR2 reads FQGNSA. V lost 3 bases to trimming and J lost 3 bases, with 9 bases between them. CDR3 bases: TGTGCCAGCAGCTTCGGGGGGGATGGAAACACCATATATTTT. Protein product: CASSFGGDGNTIYF.

V gene TRBV9 combines with J gene TRBJ2-1; a possible D gene is TRBD2 (6 bases). The CDR3 extends over 16 amino acids. The germline gives CDR1 SGDLS, CDR2 YYNGEE. Trimming stripped 2 bases from V and 9 bases from J, with 21 bases between. CDR3 sequence reads: CASSVQPTRGVSEQFF. The CDR3 DNA sequence: TGTGCCAGCAGCGTCCAACCGACTAGAGGGGTCAGTGAGCAGTTCTTC. Filled out from reference TRBV9 and TRBJ2-1, the complete variable domain reads DSGVTQTPKHLITATGQRVTLRCSPRSGDLSVYWYQQSLDQGLQFLIQYYNGEERAKGNILERFSAQQFPDLHSELNLSSLELGDSALYFCASSVQPTRGVSEQFFGPGTRLTVL.

The V and J genes are TRBV7-6 and TRBJ2-5; TRBD2 matches at 13 bases. J gave up 1 base and V 5 bases, and 4 bases lay outside the gene matches. The CDR3 spans 16 residues. CDR1 SGHVS and CDR2 FNYEAQ come from the germline V gene. CDR3 amino acids: CASSRRLAGGQETQYF. The CDR3 DNA reads as TGTGCCAGCAGCCGGCGACTAGCGGGGGGCCAAGAGACCCAGTACTTC.

The V gene is TRBV13, the J gene TRBJ2-7; a weak D match, TRBD2 (5 bases). Germline V lookup: CDR1 PRHDT, CDR2 FYEKMQ (reference sequence). V was shortened by 2 bases and J by 5 bases, with 10 bases between the two germline ends. The CDR3 loop spans 13 amino acids. In DNA form, the CDR3 reads TGTGCCAGCAGCTTATTGAGGGTAAACGAGCAGTACTTC. Translating it yields CASSLLRVNEQYF.

V is TRBV7-9 and J is TRBJ2-3; a weak D match, TRBD1 (6 bases). The V end was cut by 5 bases, the J end by 1 base, with 13 bases between. Germline values: CDR1 SEHNR, CDR2 FQNEAQ (reference sequence). The CDR3 covers 15 residues. In DNA, the CDR3 is TGTGCCAGCAGCCTGGGGGCTATGGGCACAGATACGCAGTATTTT. Protein: CASSLGAMGTDTQYF.

V is TRBV13 and J is TRBJ2-7, with D perhaps matching TRBD2 (7 bases). Trimming took 4 bases from V and 6 from J, leaving 19 bases between them. This CDR3 spans 15 amino acids. The germline gives CDR1 PRHDT, CDR2 FYEKMQ (reference sequence). The CDR3 DNA reads TGTGCCAGCAGCTGGGGGTCGGGGGGCGGGGGCGAGCAGTACTTC. Its translation: CASSWGSGGGGEQYF.

The rearrangement links TRBV19 to TRBJ1-1, with D tentatively TRBD1 (5 bases). Germline CDR1 and CDR2: LNHDA and SQIVND (reference sequence). Trimming took off 4 bases at V and 1 base at J, with 7 bases between the two ends. The CDR3 consists of 13 residues. The CDR3 DNA follows: TGTGCCAGTAGTACGACAGAGAACACTGAAGCTTTCTTT. It specifies CASSTTENTEAFF. Variable domain in full (rest from reference TRBV19 and TRBJ1-1): DGGITQSPKYLFRKEGQNVTLSCEQNLNHDAMYWYRQDPGQGLRLIYYSQIVNDFQKGDIAEGYSVSREKKESFPLTVTSAQKNPTAFYLCASSTTENTEAFFGQGTRLTVV.

The CDR3 region has the DNA TGTGCCAGTAGTATAGCCCGGGACTACAACAATGAGCAGTTCTTC. It codes for CASSIARDYNNEQFF. The chain links TRBV19 to TRBJ2-1; TRBD2 matches at 7 bases. CDR1 is LNHDA, CDR2 SQIVND, per germline (reference sequence). The CDR3 extends over 15 amino acids. V was clipped by 1 base and J by 5 bases; unmatched bases: 5. Supplemented by reference TRBV19 and TRBJ2-1, the full variable domain reads DGGITQSPKYLFRKEGQNVTLSCEQNLNHDAMYWYRQDPGQGLRLIYYSQIVNDFQKGDIAEGYSVSREKKESFPLTVTSAQKNPTAFYLCASSIARDYNNEQFFGPGTRLTVL.

This sequence joins TRBV6-6 and TRBJ1-6; D not resolved. Germline values: CDR1 MNHNY, CDR2 SVGAGI (reference sequence). Trimming pared 11 bases from V and 15 bases from J, leaving 26 bases between. This CDR3 region has 14 residues. The CDR3: CAADSSGSAVLLHF. The CDR3, as DNA: TGTGCCGCCGATTCATCGGGGTCCGCAGTCCTCCTCCACTTT.

The chain is built from TRBV5-1 and TRBJ1-3; D remains ambiguous. Per the germline V gene, CDR1 is SGHRS and CDR2 is YFSETQ. The CDR3 covers 15 residues. Trimming pared 0 bases from V and 2 bases from J, leaving 9 bases between. CDR3 bases: TGCGCCAGCAGCTTGGCGGGTCGGGCTGGAAACACCATATATTTT. Translated: CASSLAGRAGNTIYF.

This chain connects TRBV27 to TRBJ1-6; D ambiguous. The ends were cut back, 8 bases at V and 6 bases at J, with 11 bases in the middle. The CDR3 length is 13 residues. Germline CDR1 MNHEY, CDR2 SMNVEV (reference sequence). CDR3 sequence: CASSPGANSPLHF. CDR3 bases: TGTGCCAGCTCGCCCGGTGCTAATTCACCCCTCCACTTT.

The genes are TRBV7-2 and TRBJ2-1; 7 bases line up with TRBD2. This CDR3 has 14 amino acids. V was clipped by 6 bases and J by 2 bases; unmatched bases: 4. Germline CDR1 reads SGHTA; CDR2 reads FQGNSA. DNA of the CDR3: TGTGCCAGCAGACCCGGGGGGACCTACAATGAGCAGTTCTTC. Translation: CASRPGGTYNEQFF.